This T cell receptor beta chain was found in a study of CD8 T cells in Susac syndrome. Study findings and constraints: The relatively small number of individuals in the TCR sequencing and HLA analysis was acknowledged by the study.

It was treatment-naive patients with stable or active relapsing-remitting disease who made up the multiple sclerosis controls. Purification of the CD8+ and CD4+ T cells relied on negative isolation, and TEMRA cells underwent FACS enrichment. Points on this clonotype: Its antigen remains unknown.

With random hexamers, 0.5 to 1 ug RNA was reverse transcribed. The method of amplification for TCR beta CDR3 was immunoSEQ multiplex PCR, covering 54 Vbeta and 13 Jbeta. TCRdb itself ran the immunoSEQ multiplex PCR reads through MiXCR, one entry per CDR3 protein. The sample contains under 350,000 distinct CDR3 sequences, 92% of which appear only once. CDR1 DFQATT and CDR2 SNEGSKA come from the germline V gene (reference sequence). The CDR3 has 11 amino acids. This sequence was found in a human donor with multiple sclerosis. This rearrangement joins TRBV20-1 to TRBJ2-1, with TRBD2 matching over 7 bases. The sequencing sample was made of CD4+ T cells from PBMCs. The CDR3 loop reads CSSGNYNEQFF. Here the CDR3 DNA reads TGCAGCAGCGGGAACTACAATGAGCAGTTCTTC.